This section outlines one T cell receptor (beta chain) sequence together with its context. The table came from immunoSEQ multiplex PCR; TCRdb's copy has only in-frame clones and leaves some out. The sample includes approximately 480,000 clones, roughly 89% seen only once; the top ten take about 13%. Stated treatment: 19 received Ad26.COV2.S at low or high dose, single or two shots; roughly five received placebo; per-sample allocation not given. Material that was analyzed had been drawn on day 63 after the first vaccine or placebo injection. This person who donated was an adult of 18-55 years in Boston. These data are taken from a study of Ad26.COV2.S vaccination and SARS-CoV-2 variants. Study summary: Donor was in the COV1001 Ad26.COV2.S trial arm. Dosing was one shot or two shots 56 days apart.

V was shortened by 8 bases and J by 5 bases, with 13 bases between the two germline ends. CDR1 and CDR2 (germline): SGHTA, FQGNSA. The CDR3 length is 13 residues. The receptor comes from a person aged 18-60 years who received the Ad26.COV2.S COVID-19 vaccine or a placebo. The specimen was peripheral blood, collected in a trial of Ad26.COV2.S vaccine versus placebo. The chain has TRBV7-2 and TRBJ1-5; D not resolved. This CDR3 reads CASGLRGHQPQHF. DNA for the CDR3: TGTGCCAGCGGTCTTCGTGGTCATCAGCCCCAGCATTTT.